What follows are 27 T cell receptor beta chains derived from one specimen sequenced in a study of Ad26.COV2.S vaccination and SARS-CoV-2 variants. Documented treatment: about 20 received Ad26.COV2.S at low or high dose, single or two shots; 5 received placebo; per-sample allocation not given. Specimen acquisition occurred on day 63 following the initial vaccine or placebo injection. Sequencing was performed with immunoSEQ multiplex PCR; in TCRdb, only in-frame clones are kept and a portion is missing. The sample yields approximately 400,000 clones, about 88% seen once. The input for sequencing was peripheral blood, taken in a trial of Ad26.COV2.S vaccine versus placebo. The receptor set was obtained from a person between 18 and 65 years old who received the Ad26.COV2.S COVID-19 vaccine or a placebo.

V and J are TRBV25-1 and TRBJ2-5; weak D call: TRBD2 (6 bases). Germline values: CDR1 MGHDK, CDR2 SYGVNS. V lost 6 bases to trimming and J lost 5 bases, with 19 bases between them. This CDR3 has 15 amino acids. The CDR3, as DNA: TGTGCCAGCAGCGACCTGAGAGGAGGGCCGGAGACCCAGTACTTC. As protein: CASSDLRGGPETQYF. The full variable domain, in which reference TRBV25-1 and TRBJ2-5 provide the parts outside the CDR3, is EADIYQTPRYLVIGTGKKITLECSQTMGHDKMYWYQQDPGMELHLIHYSYGVNSTEKGDLSSESTVSRIRTEHFPLTLESARPSHTSQYLCASSDLRGGPETQYFGPGTRLLVL.

The chain is built from TRBV7-9 and TRBJ2-3, with unresolved D. V lost 0 bases to trimming and J lost 0 bases, with 10 bases between them. The length of the CDR3 is 16 residues. Germline V CDR1 and CDR2: SEHNR, FQNEAQ (reference sequence). The CDR3: CASSLAGSPSTDTQYF. In nucleotides, the CDR3 is TGTGCCAGCAGCTTAGCTGGAAGTCCTAGCACAGATACGCAGTATTTT.

The V call is TRBV10-1, the J call TRBJ2-2; 7 bases agree with TRBD1. The CDR3 loop spans 16 amino acids. The germline V gene encodes CDR1 WNHNN and CDR2 SYGVQD (reference sequence). The junction had 9 bases not matched to a gene; V was cut back by 8 bases and J by 0 bases. CDR3 sequence reads: CASGDSREANTGELFF. Here the CDR3 DNA reads TGCGCCAGCGGGGACAGTCGAGAAGCGAACACCGGGGAGCTGTTTTTT.

V is TRBV27 and J is TRBJ2-2, with a weak D call TRBD2 (6 bases). The CDR3 length is 15 residues. CDR1 is MNHEY and CDR2 is SMNVEV in the germline V gene (reference sequence). V was shortened by 3 bases and J by 3 bases, with 11 bases between the two germline ends. The CDR3 is CASSLGTEHTGELFF. The CDR3 coding sequence is TGTGCCAGCAGTTTGGGGACTGAACACACCGGGGAGCTGTTTTTT.

The V call is TRBV5-5, the J call TRBJ1-2, with TRBD1 identical over 10 bases. The CDR3 totals 15 residues. In germline, CDR1 is SGHKS, CDR2 YYEKEE (reference sequence). Trimming cost V 5 bases and J 3 bases; bases outside gene matches: 7. The CDR3 DNA reads as TGTGCCAGCAGACCGGGACAGGGGATTTACTATGGCTACACCTTC. This gives the protein CASRPGQGIYYGYTF. Filled out from reference TRBV5-5 and TRBJ1-2, the complete variable domain reads DAGVTQSPTHLIKTRGQQVTLRCSPISGHKSVSWYQQVLGQGPQFIFQYYEKEERGRGNFPDRFSARQFPNYSSELNVNALLLGDSALYLCASRPGQGIYYGYTFGSGTRLTVV.

This sequence joins TRBV7-8 and TRBJ2-7, with unresolved D. CDR3 size: 14 residues. Trimming stripped 4 bases from V and 4 bases from J, with 14 bases between. Germline V lookup: CDR1 SGHVS, CDR2 FQNEAQ. CDR3 bases: TGTGCCAGCAGCTCTACGGTGGGAAGGTACGAGCAGTACTTC. Encoded protein: CASSSTVGRYEQYF.

The gene calls are TRBV3-1 (or the pseudogene TRBV3-2) and TRBJ1-2; tentative D call: TRBD1 (6 bases). Germline V lookup: CDR1 LGHDT, CDR2 YNNKEL (reference sequence). V was shortened by 4 bases and J by 4 bases, with 19 bases between the two germline ends. The CDR3 totals 16 residues. The CDR3 loop is CASSLIRDTVLYGYTF. The CDR3 DNA follows: TGTGCCAGCAGCCTTATCCGGGACACGGTTCTCTATGGCTACACCTTC.

The V call is TRBV5-1, the J call TRBJ2-3, with 7 bases lining up with TRBD1. Trimming at V came to 2 bases and at J to 4 bases, leaving 4 bases not matched to a gene. The germline V gene encodes CDR1 SGHRS and CDR2 YFSETQ. This CDR3 region has 14 residues. CDR3: CASSFGDSADTQYF. CDR3 coding DNA: TGCGCCAGCAGCTTCGGGGACAGCGCAGATACGCAGTATTTT.

As DNA, the CDR3 is TGCGCCAGCAGCTTGGATGCCAGGGGGAGCACCGGGGAGCTGTTTTTT. Translated, it gives CASSLDARGSTGELFF. The chain recombines TRBV5-1 with TRBJ2-2, with 7 bases that match TRBD1. Germline assignment: CDR1 SGHRS and CDR2 YFSETQ. The ends lost 0 bases at V and 4 bases at J; junction bases unmatched: 6. The CDR3 totals 16 residues.

The genes are TRBV7-2 and TRBJ2-7; D is perhaps TRBD2 (6 bases). The CDR3 contains 13 residues. Germline V gene lookup returns CDR1 SGHTA and CDR2 FQGNSA. Deletions cut 5 bases from V and 3 bases from J, with 11 bases between. The CDR3 coding sequence is TGTGCCAGCAGCCCCCCCGGGAGCTACGAGCAGTACTTC. Translated: CASSPPGSYEQYF.

This chain connects TRBV29-1 to TRBJ2-1; 7 bases match TRBD1. This CDR3 is 16 amino acids long. The V gene's germline CDR1 is SQVTM and CDR2 ANQGSEA. V trimming: 7 bases; J trimming: 0 bases; junction bases outside the gene matches: 12. The chain's CDR3 is CSAPARGQSSYNEQFF. CDR3 nucleotide sequence: TGCAGCGCCCCCGCGAGGGGACAGAGCTCCTACAATGAGCAGTTCTTC.

The chain is built from TRBV13 and TRBJ1-2, with unresolved D. Per germline, CDR1 PRHDT and CDR2 FYEKMQ (reference sequence). V dropped 5 bases and J dropped 4 bases, with 11 bases sitting between them. This CDR3 comprises 13 residues. The CDR3 nucleotides read TGTGCCAGCAGCGTTCTAGCGGCCTATGGCTACACCTTC. Residues: CASSVLAAYGYTF.

The CDR3 DNA reads TGCAGCGTTGGTGGAGACGGGAGGCCCCGAACTACGCAGTATTTT. Translating it yields CSVGGDGRPRTTQYF. The chain uses TRBV29-1 and TRBJ2-3; TRBD2 agrees at 7 bases. Trimming cost V 4 bases and J 8 bases; bases outside gene matches: 15. CDR3 length: 15 residues. The germline gives CDR1 SQVTM, CDR2 ANQGSEA.

The rearrangement uses TRBV5-1 and TRBJ2-1; no reliable D call. Germline lookup yields CDR1 SGHRS and CDR2 YFSETQ. The CDR3 is 12 amino acids. The V end lost 0 bases, the J end lost 8 bases, and 6 bases lay between the germline ends. The CDR3 is CASSLALDEQFF. CDR3 sequence (DNA): TGCGCCAGCAGCTTGGCCCTAGATGAGCAGTTCTTC.

The rearrangement links TRBV23-1 to TRBJ2-3, with D tentatively TRBD1 or TRBD2 (5 bases each). TRBV23-1 falls under the ORF class, with uncertain function. The CDR3 covers 17 residues. Trimming took off 1 base at V and 1 base at J, with 15 bases between the two ends. CDR3 nucleotides: TGCGCCAGCAGTCAATACGGGGCCGATTGGTGCACAGATACGCAGTATTTT. It codes for CASSQYGADWCTDTQYF.

The chain joins TRBV10-3 to TRBJ2-3; D perhaps matches TRBD2 (5 bases). The CDR3 covers 16 residues. V shed 4 bases and J shed 0 bases, with 14 bases lying between them. CDR1 ENHRY and CDR2 SYGVKD come from the germline V gene. CDR3 nucleotides: TGTGCCATCAGTGCGAAAGGACTTTTAAGCACAGATACGCAGTATTTT. It is translated as CAISAKGLLSTDTQYF.

V usage is TRBV4-1 and J usage is TRBJ1-4, with a possible D match to TRBD1 (5 bases). Trimming took off 0 bases at V and 3 bases at J, with 8 bases between the two ends. Per germline, CDR1 MGHRA and CDR2 YSYEKL. The CDR3 spans 15 residues. CDR3 coding DNA: TGCGCCAGCAGCCAAGAGGTGACAGCTAATGAAAAACTGTTTTTT. It is translated as CASSQEVTANEKLFF.

The chain has TRBV7-2 and TRBJ2-3; no clear D gene. CDR3 length: 14 amino acids. The germline CDR1 and CDR2 sequences are SGHTA and FQGNSA. The V end was cut by 4 bases, the J end by 4 bases, with 12 bases between. In DNA form, the CDR3 reads TGTGCCAGCAGCTCGAATCTAGGTCCAGATACGCAGTATTTT. Its protein product is CASSSNLGPDTQYF.

The gene calls are TRBV7-9 and TRBJ2-5; D perhaps matches TRBD2 (5 bases). The CDR3 has 16 amino acids. V was trimmed by 1 base and J by 0 bases, leaving 12 bases between them. The germline CDR1 and CDR2 sequences are SEHNR and FQNEAQ (reference sequence). The CDR3 DNA reads TGTGCCAGCAGCTTAGGTACGGGGTCGTACCAAGAGACCCAGTACTTC. Translation gives CASSLGTGSYQETQYF.

This chain links TRBV27 with TRBJ2-1, with unresolved D. V was shortened by 6 bases and J by 10 bases, with 13 bases between the two germline ends. CDR1 and CDR2 from the germline V gene are MNHEY and SMNVEV (reference sequence). There are 12 residues in the CDR3. The CDR3 nucleotides read TGTGCCAGCAGCTTACTGGGGAAGGAGCAGTTCTTC. It is translated as CASSLLGKEQFF.

This chain connects TRBV27 to TRBJ2-5, with TRBD1 matching 7 bases. With V trimmed by 5 bases and J by 3 bases, 6 bases remained unmatched. The CDR3 length is 14 residues. CDR1 MNHEY and CDR2 SMNVEV come from the germline V gene (reference sequence). CDR3 loop: CASSKPQGKETQYF. For the CDR3, the DNA is TGTGCCAGCAGTAAACCACAGGGGAAAGAGACCCAGTACTTC.

The chain is built from TRBV6-2 or TRBV6-3 and TRBJ2-1, with 10 bases fitting TRBD2. Germline V gene data show CDR1 as MNHEY and CDR2 as SVGEGT. V lost 5 bases to trimming and J lost 5 bases; unmatched junction nucleotides: 6. This CDR3 is built from 15 residues. This chain's CDR3 is CASSGERGGHNEQFF. The CDR3 coding sequence is TGTGCCAGCAGTGGAGAGCGGGGGGGCCACAATGAGCAGTTCTTC.

This clone was picked up one time. The chain links TRBV18 to TRBJ1-1; 12 bases agree with TRBD1. Germline CDR1 is KGHSH and CDR2 is LQKENI. The length of the CDR3 is 19 residues. J was trimmed by 4 bases and V by 4 bases; bases with no gene match: 16. The CDR3 nucleotides read TGTGCCAGCTCACTAACTTTACCGGGACAGGGGGCGAGGGGCACTGAAGCTTTCTTT. It yields the protein CASSLTLPGQGARGTEAFF.

The chain employs TRBV7-9 and TRBJ2-7; 8 bases are shared with TRBD2. The CDR3 covers 15 residues. With V trimmed by 4 bases and J by 7 bases, 12 bases remained unmatched. Germline loops: CDR1 SEHNR, CDR2 FQNEAQ (reference sequence). CDR3 DNA sequence: TGTGCCAGCAGCTCCCAGGCACCGGGACTAGAGGAGCAGTACTTC. It yields the protein CASSSQAPGLEEQYF.

The chain joins TRBV5-1 to TRBJ1-2; 8 positions agree with TRBD1. Germline V gene lookup returns CDR1 SGHRS and CDR2 YFSETQ. The CDR3 contains 12 residues. J was trimmed by 7 bases and V by 4 bases; bases with no gene match: 3. The CDR3 sequence is CASSSGQGGYTF. The CDR3 DNA reads as TGCGCCAGCAGCAGCGGACAGGGTGGCTACACCTTC. Combining the CDR3 with reference TRBV5-1 and TRBJ1-2 gives the whole variable domain KAGVTQTPRYLIKTRGQQVTLSCSPISGHRSVSWYQQTPGQGLQFLFEYFSETQRNKGNFPGRFSGRQFSNSRSEMNVSTLELGDSALYLCASSSGQGGYTFGSGTRLTVV.

This clone has a handful of counts. The rearrangement uses TRBV10-3 and TRBJ2-4; 8 bases are a match to TRBD1. J lost 3 bases, V lost 5 bases, and 9 bases had no gene match. There are 16 residues in the CDR3. Germline V gene sequence: CDR1 ENHRY, CDR2 SYGVKD. Here the CDR3 reads CAISPTPTGVKNIQYF. For the CDR3, the DNA is TGTGCCATCAGTCCAACCCCGACAGGGGTCAAAAACATTCAGTACTTC.

This clone was observed a few times. The chain combines TRBV3-1 (or the pseudogene TRBV3-2) with TRBJ1-6; 7 bases line up with TRBD1. The CDR3 contains 14 residues. V lost 5 bases, J lost 10 bases, and 8 bases stayed unmatched. Per the germline V gene, CDR1 is LGHDT and CDR2 is YNNKEL (reference sequence). This chain's CDR3 is CASSARTGASPLHF. The CDR3 DNA reads as TGTGCCAGCAGCGCCCGAACAGGGGCCTCACCCCTCCACTTT.